This T cell receptor (beta chain) was documented in a study of T cells expressing NK-cell markers. At the level of the study: The study sequenced eight donors, seven HCMV-seropositive and one seronegative.

Of note for this clonotype: Its antigen is unidentified.

The CDR3 has 15 residues. The germline V gene encodes CDR1 ENHRY and CDR2 SYGVKD. Study-level findings and limits: Dominant NKG2C+ clonotype frequencies of 1.0-7.0% of CD8+ T cells were measured in more than five donors.

Beta-chain TCR cDNA was generated via 5'RACE template switching with UMIs. TCRdb re-analyzed the 5' RACE reads; it lists each CDR3 protein once, without DNA. The sample totals hundreds of thousands of distinct CDR3 sequences. The sequence derives from a man aged 18 to 35 in good health. Sequenced sample: blood T cells: a sorted CD56 or NKG2C T cell subset, CD4+ or CD8+ T cells, or bulk PBMC T cells (not recorded which). The V gene is TRBV10-3, the J gene TRBJ2-5; TCRdb gives TRBD1 as the D gene, but with no DNA this cannot be confirmed. CDR3 sequence: CAISEGQADQETQYF.